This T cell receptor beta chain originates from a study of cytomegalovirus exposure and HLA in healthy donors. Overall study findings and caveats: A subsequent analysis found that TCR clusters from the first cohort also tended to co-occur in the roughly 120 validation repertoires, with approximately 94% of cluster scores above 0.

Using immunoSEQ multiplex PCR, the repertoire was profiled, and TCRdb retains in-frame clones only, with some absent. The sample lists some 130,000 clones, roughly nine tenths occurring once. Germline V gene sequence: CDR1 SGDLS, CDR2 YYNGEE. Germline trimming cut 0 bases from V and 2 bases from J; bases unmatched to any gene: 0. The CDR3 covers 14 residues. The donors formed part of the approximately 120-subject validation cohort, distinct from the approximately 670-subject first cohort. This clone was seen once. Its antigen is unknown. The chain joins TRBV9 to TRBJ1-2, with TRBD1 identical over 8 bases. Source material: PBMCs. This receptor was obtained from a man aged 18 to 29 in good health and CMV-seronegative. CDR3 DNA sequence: TGTGCCAGCAGCGTAGGGACAGGGAACTATGGCTACACCTTC. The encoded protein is CASSVGTGNYGYTF.